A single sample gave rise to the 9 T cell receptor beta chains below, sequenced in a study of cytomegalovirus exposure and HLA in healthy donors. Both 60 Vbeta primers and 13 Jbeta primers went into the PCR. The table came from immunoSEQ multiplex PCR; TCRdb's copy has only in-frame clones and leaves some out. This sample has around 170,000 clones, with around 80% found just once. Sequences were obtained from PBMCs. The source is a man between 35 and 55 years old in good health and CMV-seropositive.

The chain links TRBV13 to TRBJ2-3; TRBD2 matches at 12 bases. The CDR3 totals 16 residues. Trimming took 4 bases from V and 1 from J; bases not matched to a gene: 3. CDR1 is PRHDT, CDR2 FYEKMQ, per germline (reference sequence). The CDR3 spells CASSSRLAGGTDTQYF. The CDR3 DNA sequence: TGTGCCAGCAGCTCGAGACTAGCGGGGGGCACAGATACGCAGTATTTT.

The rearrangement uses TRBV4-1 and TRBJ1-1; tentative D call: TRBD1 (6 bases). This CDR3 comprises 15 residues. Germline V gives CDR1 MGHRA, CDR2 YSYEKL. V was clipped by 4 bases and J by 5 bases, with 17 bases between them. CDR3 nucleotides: TGCGCCAGCAGCCTTGCCCCACAGGGTGGGACTGAAGCTTTCTTT. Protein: CASSLAPQGGTEAFF.

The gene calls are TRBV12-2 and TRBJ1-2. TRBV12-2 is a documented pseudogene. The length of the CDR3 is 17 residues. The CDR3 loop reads CASRLLLTGEKDYGYTF. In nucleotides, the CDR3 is TGTGCAAGTCGCCTACTCCTGACCGGGGAAAAAGACTATGGCTACACCTTC.

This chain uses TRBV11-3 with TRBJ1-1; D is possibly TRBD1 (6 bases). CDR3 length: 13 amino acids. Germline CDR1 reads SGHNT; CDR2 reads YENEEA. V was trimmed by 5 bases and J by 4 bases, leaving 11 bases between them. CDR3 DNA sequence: TGTGCCAGCAGCCAGGGGTGGGGCACTGAAGCTTTCTTT. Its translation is CASSQGWGTEAFF.

DNA of the CDR3: TGTGCCAGCAGCGTAGACGGGACAGCCAACGAGTACGAGCAGTACTTC. Its translation: CASSVDGTANEYEQYF. This rearrangement joins TRBV9 to TRBJ2-7; 7 bases line up with TRBD1. The germline V gene has CDR1 SGDLS and CDR2 YYNGEE. J lost 4 bases, V lost 0 bases, and 10 bases had no gene match. The CDR3 loop spans 16 amino acids.

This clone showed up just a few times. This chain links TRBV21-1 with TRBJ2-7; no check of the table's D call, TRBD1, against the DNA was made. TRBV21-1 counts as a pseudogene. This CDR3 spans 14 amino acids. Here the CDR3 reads CASSTKRRGYEQYF. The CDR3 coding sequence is TGTGCCAGCAGCACAAAAAGAAGGGGCTACGAGCAGTACTTC.

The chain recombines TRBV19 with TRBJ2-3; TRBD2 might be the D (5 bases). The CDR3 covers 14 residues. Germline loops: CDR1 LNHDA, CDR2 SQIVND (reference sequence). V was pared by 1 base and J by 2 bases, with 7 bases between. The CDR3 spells CASSIGGFTDTQYF. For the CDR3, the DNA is TGTGCCAGTAGTATAGGCGGGTTCACAGATACGCAGTATTTT.

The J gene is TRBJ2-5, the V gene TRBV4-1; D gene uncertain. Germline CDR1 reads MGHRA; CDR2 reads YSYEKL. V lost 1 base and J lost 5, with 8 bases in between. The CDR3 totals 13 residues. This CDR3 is CASSQGLQETQYF. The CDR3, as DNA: TGCGCCAGCAGCCAAGGGCTCCAGGAGACCCAGTACTTC.

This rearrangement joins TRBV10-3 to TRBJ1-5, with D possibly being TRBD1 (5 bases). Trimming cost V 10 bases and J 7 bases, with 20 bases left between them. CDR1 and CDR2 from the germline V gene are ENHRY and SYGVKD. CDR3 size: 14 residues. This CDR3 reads CATRAGVMGQPQHF. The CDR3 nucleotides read TGTGCCACCCGGGCGGGGGTAATGGGCCAGCCCCAGCATTTT.